These 5 T cell receptor beta chains originate from one sample sequenced in a study of cytomegalovirus exposure and HLA in healthy donors. Using immunoSEQ multiplex PCR, the repertoire was profiled, and TCRdb retains in-frame clones only, with some absent. Of about 300,000 clones listed, roughly 90% are singletons. Input material: PBMCs. These receptors came from a woman aged 18-30 years in good health and CMV-seronegative.

The chain links TRBV29-1 to TRBJ2-1, with 8 positions matching TRBD2. The CDR3 is 15 amino acids. Germline CDR1 SQVTM, CDR2 ANQGSEA. Losses at the gene ends were 6 bases for V and 4 bases for J; bases not matched to a gene: 11. The CDR3 loop is CSVAPASGLYNEQFF. The CDR3 DNA follows: TGCAGCGTGGCCCCGGCTAGCGGGTTATACAATGAGCAGTTCTTC.

The table lists this clone with a count of one. The chain is built from TRBV28 and TRBJ2-7, with 9 nucleotides matching TRBD2. CDR1 MDHEN and CDR2 SYDVKM come from the germline V gene. With V trimmed by 5 bases and J by 0 bases, 2 bases remained unmatched. The CDR3 runs 14 residues. The chain's CDR3 is CASSIAGDSYEQYF. CDR3 DNA sequence: TGTGCCAGCAGTATAGCGGGAGACTCCTACGAGCAGTACTTC.

The V gene is TRBV7-9, the J gene TRBJ1-4, with 10 bases lining up with TRBD1. Germline assignment: CDR1 SEHNR and CDR2 FQNEAQ (reference sequence). The CDR3 has 16 residues. The V and J ends lost 4 bases and 2 bases, in that order; junction bases with no gene match: 4. The CDR3 reads CASSWTGGPTNEKLFF. CDR3 nucleotide sequence: TGTGCCAGCAGCTGGACAGGGGGACCGACTAATGAAAAACTGTTTTTT.

The rearrangement uses TRBV27 and TRBJ2-2; weak D call: TRBD1 (5 bases). Germline-derived CDR1 and CDR2 are MNHEY and SMNVEV (reference sequence). The CDR3 contains 12 residues. Trimming removed 4 bases from V and 6 bases from J, with 6 bases in between. CDR3 loop: CASSWGPGELFF. The CDR3 DNA is TGTGCCAGCAGTTGGGGCCCCGGGGAGCTGTTTTTT.

V is TRBV19 and J is TRBJ2-1, with D unresolved. CDR1 is LNHDA, CDR2 SQIVND, per germline (reference sequence). This CDR3 is built from 16 residues. Trimming removed 5 bases at V and 0 bases at J, with 14 bases between. The CDR3 reads CASSSSASSSYNEQFF. The CDR3 DNA reads TGTGCCAGTAGTTCTAGTGCTTCGAGCTCCTACAATGAGCAGTTCTTC.